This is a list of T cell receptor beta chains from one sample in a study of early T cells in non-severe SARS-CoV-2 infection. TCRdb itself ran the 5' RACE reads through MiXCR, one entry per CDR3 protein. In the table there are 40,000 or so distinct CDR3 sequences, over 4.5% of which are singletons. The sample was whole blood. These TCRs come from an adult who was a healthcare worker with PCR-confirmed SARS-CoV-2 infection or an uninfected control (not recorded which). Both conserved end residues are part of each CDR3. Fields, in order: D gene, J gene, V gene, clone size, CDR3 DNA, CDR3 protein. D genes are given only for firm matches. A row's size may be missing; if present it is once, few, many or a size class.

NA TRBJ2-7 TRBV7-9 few TGTGCCAGCAGCTTACAGTGGGGGACCCCGGGCTACGAGCAGTACTTC CASSLQWGTPGYEQYF
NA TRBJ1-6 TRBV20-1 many TGCAGTGCTAGGTCAGGGATAGGCTCTAATTCACCCCTCCACTTT CSARSGIGSNSPLHF
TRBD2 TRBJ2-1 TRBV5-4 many TGTGCCAGCAGCTTGGGACTAGCGGGGGCCCTCAATGAGCAGTTCTTC CASSLGLAGALNEQFF
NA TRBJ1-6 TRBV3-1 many TGTGCCAGCAGCCTTCAGGACACTTCACCCCTCCACTTT CASSLQDTSPLHF
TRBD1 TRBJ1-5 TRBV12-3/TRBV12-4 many TGTGCCAGCAGTTTAGGGGGACAGGGGCCCGGCAATCAGCCCCAGCATTTT CASSLGGQGPGNQPQHF
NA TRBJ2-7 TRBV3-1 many TGTGCCAGCAGCGCACGACAGGGACTTACCGAGCAGTACTTC CASSARQGLTEQYF
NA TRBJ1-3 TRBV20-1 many TGCAGTGCGTGGGAGCCCAGTAATTCTGGAAACACCATATATTTT CSAWEPSNSGNTIYF
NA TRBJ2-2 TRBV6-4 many TGTGCCAGCAGTGACGGGACAAACACCGGGGAGCTGTTTTTT CASSDGTNTGELFF
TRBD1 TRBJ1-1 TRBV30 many TGTGCCTGGAGGGAAGGAGGGGGCGCAGAAGCTTTCTTT CAWREGGGAEAFF
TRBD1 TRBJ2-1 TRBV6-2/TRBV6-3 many TGTGCCAGCACCCACAGGGGCGATGAGCAGTTCTTC CASTHRGDEQFF
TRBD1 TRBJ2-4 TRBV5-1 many TGCGCCAGCAGCCCCCAGACAGGGATAGCCAAAAACATTCAGTACTTC CASSPQTGIAKNIQYF
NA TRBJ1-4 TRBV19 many TGTGCCAGTAACGGACGCTGGCGTGAAAAACTGTTTTTT CASNGRWREKLFF
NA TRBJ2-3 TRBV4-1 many TGCGCCAGCAGACCTACCTCAGGGGCAAAAGATACGCAGTATTTT CASRPTSGAKDTQYF
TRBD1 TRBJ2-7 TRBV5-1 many TGCGCCAGCAGCTTGGGACAGGGTCGCGAGCAGTACTTC CASSLGQGREQYF
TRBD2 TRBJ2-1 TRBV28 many TGTGCCAGCAGTCAACTAGCGGGAGTAAAAAATGAGCAGTTCTTC CASSQLAGVKNEQFF
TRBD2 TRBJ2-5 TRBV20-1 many TGCAGTCTCGGGACTAGCGGAGAGACCCAGTACTTC CSLGTSGETQYF
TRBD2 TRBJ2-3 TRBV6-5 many TGTGCCAGCCAACCTTACCCGGGACTAGCGGACACAGATACGCAGTATTTT CASQPYPGLADTDTQYF
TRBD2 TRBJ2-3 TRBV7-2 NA TGTGCCAGCAGCTTAAGTAGTGGAGCGGGGGCCCCGGATACGCAGTATTTT CASSLSSGAGAPDTQYF
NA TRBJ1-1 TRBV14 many TGTGCCAGCAGCCTGGGGAACACTGAAGCTTTCTTT CASSLGNTEAFF
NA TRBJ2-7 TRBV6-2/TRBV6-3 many TGTGCCAGCGCCGACCGCGGTGGAGCGGGTGTAGAGCAGTACTTC CASADRGGAGVEQYF
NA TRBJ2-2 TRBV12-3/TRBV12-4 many TGTGCCAGCAGGCCGTTGGTCCAGGCCAGAGAGCTGTTTTTT CASRPLVQARELFF
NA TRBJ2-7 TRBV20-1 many TGCAGTGCTAGAGCCCCGGGGGACGAGCAGTACTTC CSARAPGDEQYF
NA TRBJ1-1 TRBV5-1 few TGCGCCAGCAGCTTGGAGGCAGGGCCAACTGAAGCTTTCTTT CASSLEAGPTEAFF
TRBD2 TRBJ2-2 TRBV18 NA TGTGCCAGCGGTGGACTAGCCGGGGAGCTGTTTTTT CASGGLAGELFF
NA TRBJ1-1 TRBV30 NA TGTGCCTGGAGTGTTGAAAGAGGGAACACTGAAGCTTTCTTT CAWSVERGNTEAFF
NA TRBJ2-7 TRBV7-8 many TGTGCCAGCAGCTTGGGACAACTGGACGAGCAGTACTTC CASSLGQLDEQYF
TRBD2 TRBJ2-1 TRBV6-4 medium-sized TGTGCCAGCAGTGACTCGGCTAGCGGGGGGGCGGATGAGCAGTTCTTC CASSDSASGGADEQFF
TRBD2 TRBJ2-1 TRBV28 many TGTGCCAGCAGTATTTGGGAACTAGCGGGAGGGCCCGGGGAGCAGTTCTTC CASSIWELAGGPGEQFF
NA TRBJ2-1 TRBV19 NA TGTGCCAGTGGTCAAACTAGTGGGAGAACGATGGATGAGCAGTTCTTC CASGQTSGRTMDEQFF
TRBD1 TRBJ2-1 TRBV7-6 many TGTGCCAGCAGCTTAGTTGGGGGACAGTTCAGTACCTACAATGAGCAGTTCTTC CASSLVGGQFSTYNEQFF
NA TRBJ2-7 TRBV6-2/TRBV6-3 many TGTGCCAGCAGTTATTCGACCGCGGGACGGAACTACGAGCAGTACTTC CASSYSTAGRNYEQYF
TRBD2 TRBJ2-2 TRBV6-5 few TGTGCCAGCAGTTACTCGACTAGCGGGAGCACCGGGGAGCTGTTTTTT CASSYSTSGSTGELFF
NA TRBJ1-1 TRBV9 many TGTGCCAGCAGCGTAGACGGGGCGTCCACTGAAGCTTTCTTT CASSVDGASTEAFF
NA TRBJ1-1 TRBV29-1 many TGCAGCGTTGACGAGGGGGGTACTGAAGCTTTCTTT CSVDEGGTEAFF
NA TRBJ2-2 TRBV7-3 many TGTGCCAGCAGCTTGGGCGGCTCTAATGCCGGGGAGCTGTTTTTT CASSLGGSNAGELFF
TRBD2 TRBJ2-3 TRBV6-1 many TGTGCCAGCAGTCCTCCAGCGGGGGCCACAGATACGCAGTATTTT CASSPPAGATDTQYF
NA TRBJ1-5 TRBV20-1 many TGCAGTGCTAGGGACGCCGCCAGGGTGACCAATCAGCCCCAGCATTTT CSARDAARVTNQPQHF
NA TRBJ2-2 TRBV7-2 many TGTGCCAGCAGCTTAGTAAGGGTTGTGAACACCGGGGAGCTGTTTTTT CASSLVRVVNTGELFF
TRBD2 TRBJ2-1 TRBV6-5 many TGTGCCAGCAGTAACGGGGGGGGAAGTGAGCAGTTCTTC CASSNGGGSEQFF
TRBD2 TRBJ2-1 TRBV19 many TGTGCCAGTAAGGGCTCCGGGAGCGGGGTGCCCAATGAGCAGTTCTTC CASKGSGSGVPNEQFF
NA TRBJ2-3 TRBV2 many TGTGCCAGCAGTGAGGTGGGCCGGAACACAGATACGCAGTATTTT CASSEVGRNTDTQYF
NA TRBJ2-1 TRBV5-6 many TGTGCCAGCAGCTTGGTCGGTCTCAGGGAGCAGTTCTTC CASSLVGLREQFF
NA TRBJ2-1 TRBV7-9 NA TGTGCCAGCAGCTTATCCGTGGTTGAGCAGTTCTTC CASSLSVVEQFF
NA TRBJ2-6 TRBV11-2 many TGTGCCAGCAGCTTAAATTACGGGGCCAACGTCCTGACTTTC CASSLNYGANVLTF